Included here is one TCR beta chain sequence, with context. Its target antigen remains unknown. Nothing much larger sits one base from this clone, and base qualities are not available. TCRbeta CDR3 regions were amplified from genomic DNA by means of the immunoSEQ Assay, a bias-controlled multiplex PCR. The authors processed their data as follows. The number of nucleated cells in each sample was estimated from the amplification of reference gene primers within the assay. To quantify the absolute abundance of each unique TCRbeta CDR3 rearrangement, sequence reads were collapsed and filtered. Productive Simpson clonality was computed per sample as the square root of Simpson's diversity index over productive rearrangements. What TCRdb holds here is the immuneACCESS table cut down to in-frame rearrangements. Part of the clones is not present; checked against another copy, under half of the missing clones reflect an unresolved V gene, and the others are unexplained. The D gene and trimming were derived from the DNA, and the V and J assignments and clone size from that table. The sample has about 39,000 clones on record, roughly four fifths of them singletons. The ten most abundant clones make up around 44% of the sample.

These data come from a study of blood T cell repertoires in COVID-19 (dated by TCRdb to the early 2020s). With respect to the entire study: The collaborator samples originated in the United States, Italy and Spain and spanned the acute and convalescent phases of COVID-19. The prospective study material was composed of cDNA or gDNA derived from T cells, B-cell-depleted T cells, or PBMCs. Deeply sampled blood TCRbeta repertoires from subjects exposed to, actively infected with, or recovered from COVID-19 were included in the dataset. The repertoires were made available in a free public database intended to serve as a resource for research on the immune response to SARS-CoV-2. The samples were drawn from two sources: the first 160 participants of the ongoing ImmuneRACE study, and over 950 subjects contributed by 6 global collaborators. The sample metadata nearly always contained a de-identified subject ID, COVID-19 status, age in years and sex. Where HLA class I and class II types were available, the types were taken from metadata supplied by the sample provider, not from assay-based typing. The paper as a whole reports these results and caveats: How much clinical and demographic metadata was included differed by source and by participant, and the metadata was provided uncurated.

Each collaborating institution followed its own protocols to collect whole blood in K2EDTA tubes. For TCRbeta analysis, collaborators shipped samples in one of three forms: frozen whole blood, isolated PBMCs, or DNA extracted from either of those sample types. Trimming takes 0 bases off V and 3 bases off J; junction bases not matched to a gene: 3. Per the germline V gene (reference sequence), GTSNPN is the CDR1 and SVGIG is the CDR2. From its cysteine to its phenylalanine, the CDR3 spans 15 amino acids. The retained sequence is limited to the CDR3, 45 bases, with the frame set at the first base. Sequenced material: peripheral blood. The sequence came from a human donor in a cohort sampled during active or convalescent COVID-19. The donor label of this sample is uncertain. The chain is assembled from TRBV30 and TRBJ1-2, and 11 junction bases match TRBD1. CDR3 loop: CAWSVGTGGDYGYTF. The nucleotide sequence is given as TGTGCCTGGAGTGTAGGGACAGGGGGGGACTATGGCTACACCTTC.